This T cell receptor (beta chain) was observed in a study of metastatic and nonmetastatic thyroid tumors. Study details: Repertoire data that came from the blood and tumor or nodule tissue of malignant and benign thyroid patients were compared.

Germline V gene sequence: CDR1 KGHDR, CDR2 SFDVKD. V lost 4 bases to trimming and J lost 6 bases; unmatched junction nucleotides: 12. The CDR3 sequence is 17 residues long. All patients were treatment-naive before thyroid surgery. TCRdb re-processed the PCR reads through MiXCR. The sample includes about 19,000 clones, about a quarter of them seen just once. V usage is TRBV24-1 and J usage is TRBJ2-1; TRBD1 matches at 9 bases. Specimen: blood. The receptor was isolated from a male donor with papillary thyroid cancer or a benign thyroid nodule (not recorded which). Some clones in this sample may be carry-over from other donors' samples. In DNA form, the CDR3 reads TGTGCCACCAGTGAAGACTTGGGACAGGGCAAACCCAATGAGCAGTTCTTC. Translating gives CATSEDLGQGKPNEQFF.